These T cell receptor beta chains were read from a single sample in a study of OX40 agonist ivuxolimab in advanced cancers. TCRdb's copy holds only in-frame clones and misses some; the assay was immunoSEQ multiplex PCR. The sample yields 45,000 to 55,000 clones, 85% to 95% seen once. The source material was CD4+ or CD8+ T cells sorted from blood, sampled in a trial of the OX40 agonist ivuxolimab. All receptors come from an adult with an advanced solid tumor such as melanoma, head and neck, liver or kidney cancer. Both conserved end residues are part of each CDR3. A D gene is named only where the DNA matches it firmly. Clone size is shown for a subset of rows, as once, few, many or a class of expanded clone.

D	size	length	V	J	DNA	CDR3
TRBD1	NA	15	TRBV4-1	TRBJ2-7	TGCGCCAGCAGCCCCTCGGCACAGGGGGCCTACGAGCAGTACTTC	CASSPSAQGAYEQYF
NA	NA	14	TRBV28	TRBJ2-7	TGTGCCAGCAGTTTAGTAGGGGCTTCCCACGAGCAGTACTTC	CASSLVGASHEQYF
TRBD2	NA	17	TRBV4-3	TRBJ2-1	TGCGCCAGCAGCCAAGATCCAAGCGGGAGGGCCGGGGATGAGCAGTTCTTC	CASSQDPSGRAGDEQFF
NA	NA	14	TRBV5-4	TRBJ2-7	TGTGCCAGCAGCTTGGGCTCATTTGCAGACGAGCAGTACTTC	CASSLGSFADEQYF
NA	NA	14	TRBV7-8	TRBJ1-1	TGTGCCAGCAGCTCCTCACGGGGGGACACTGAAGCTTTCTTT	CASSSSRGDTEAFF
NA	NA	14	TRBV30	TRBJ2-5	TGTGCCTGGAACCAATGGGGGGAAGGAGGGACCCAGTACTTC	CAWNQWGEGGTQYF
TRBD1	NA	13	TRBV7-9	TRBJ2-7	TGTGCCAGCAGGCCGACAGGGGCCTACGAGCAGTACTTC	CASRPTGAYEQYF
TRBD1	few	16	TRBV28	TRBJ1-5	TGTGCCAGCAGAGGGACAGGGGATGGAGGCAATCAGCCCCAGCATTTT	CASRGTGDGGNQPQHF
NA	NA	13	TRBV29-1	TRBJ2-2	TGCAGCGTTCCGGGAGCGGACACCGGGGAGCTGTTTTTT	CSVPGADTGELFF
NA	NA	11	TRBV2	TRBJ2-1	TGTGCCAGCATGGGTTACAATGAGCAGTTCTTC	CASMGYNEQFF
NA	NA	16	TRBV2	TRBJ2-7	TGTGCCAGCAGGGGGGGAGGTGACAGGTTGAGTTACGAGCAGTACTTC	CASRGGGDRLSYEQYF
NA	NA	13	TRBV6-6	TRBJ2-5	TGTGCCAGCGGGTTTCTGGCGGGAGAGACCCAGTACTTC	CASGFLAGETQYF
NA	NA	15	TRBV18	TRBJ2-7	TGTGCCAGCTCGACAAGTGGGACATCTGGCTACGAGCAGTACTTC	CASSTSGTSGYEQYF
TRBD1	NA	14	TRBV11-3	TRBJ2-7	TGTGCCAGCAGCCGGACAGGGGTCAGCTACGAGCAGTACTTC	CASSRTGVSYEQYF
NA	NA	13	TRBV27	TRBJ2-7	TGTGCCAGCAGTTTCACAGAGAAGTACGAGCAGTACTTC	CASSFTEKYEQYF
NA	NA	12	TRBV28	TRBJ2-7	TGTGCCAGCAGTTTAAGTTCCTACGAGCAGTACTTC	CASSLSSYEQYF
TRBD2	NA	16	TRBV5-1	TRBJ2-1	TGCGCCAGCAGTTTGGGACTAGCGGGATCCTACAATGAGCAGTTCTTC	CASSLGLAGSYNEQFF
TRBD1	NA	14	TRBV7-9	TRBJ2-7	TGTGCCAGCAGCTCCACTTTCGACAGGGGCGAGCAGTACTTC	CASSSTFDRGEQYF
NA	NA	18	TRBV21-1	TRBJ2-2	TGTGCCAGCAGCAATTGGCGGCCGGGGACCTGGGGTGCCGGGGAGCTGTTTTTT	CASSNWRPGTWGAGELFF
NA	NA	14	TRBV5-5	TRBJ2-7	TGTGCCAGCAGCTTGTTTACCAGTCCTATGGAGCAGTACTTC	CASSLFTSPMEQYF
TRBD1	NA	13	TRBV6-5	TRBJ2-3	TGTGCCAGCAGCGAGACAGGGTACGATACGCAGTATTTT	CASSETGYDTQYF
NA	once	13	TRBV6-4	TRBJ2-3	TGTGCCAGCAGCGAAGTCCCAGGCGATACGCAGTATTTT	CASSEVPGDTQYF
NA	NA	13	TRBV27	TRBJ2-2	TGTGCCAGCGGCCCCCACGGTGGCGGGGAGCTGTTTTTT	CASGPHGGGELFF
NA	NA	14	TRBV6-1	TRBJ2-3	TGTGCCAGCAATAACGTACAGGGTTGGGATACGCAGTATTTT	CASNNVQGWDTQYF
TRBD1	NA	17	TRBV29-1	TRBJ2-6	TGCAGCGTTGAAGTCCCCACGGACAGGGCTGGGGCCAACGTCCTGACTTTC	CSVEVPTDRAGANVLTF
TRBD2	NA	15	TRBV5-4	TRBJ2-1	TGTGCCAGCAGCGGGGATCTAGCGGACTACAATGAGCAGTTCTTC	CASSGDLADYNEQFF
NA	NA	14	TRBV28	TRBJ2-7	TGTGCCAGCAGCCACGGGACAAATCTCTACGAGCAGTACTTC	CASSHGTNLYEQYF
NA	NA	12	TRBV7-9	TRBJ2-3	TGTGCCAGCAGCTTAGGTCGAGATACGCAGTATTTT	CASSLGRDTQYF
NA	NA	16	TRBV27	TRBJ2-7	TGTGCCAGCAGTTTAGGGGTCGGCCTCTCACCCTACGAGCAGTACTTC	CASSLGVGLSPYEQYF
NA	NA	14	TRBV28	TRBJ2-7	TGTGCCAGCAGCCCCGACGGACTCGGGTACGAGCAGTACTTC	CASSPDGLGYEQYF
TRBD1	NA	17	TRBV28	TRBJ2-1	TGTGCCAGCAGTTTAGGGGCCTGGGACAGCTCCTACAATGAGCAGTTCTTC	CASSLGAWDSSYNEQFF
TRBD1	NA	15	TRBV28	TRBJ2-3	TGTGCCAGCAGTTTGGGGACAGGGCCGGCAGATACGCAGTATTTT	CASSLGTGPADTQYF
TRBD1	NA	17	TRBV28	TRBJ2-3	TGTGCCAGCAGTCCACTCCCCGACAGGGTGGAGACAGATACGCAGTATTTT	CASSPLPDRVETDTQYF
TRBD1	once	13	TRBV19	TRBJ2-7	TGTGCCAGTAGTATGGGAGGACAGGGCGAGCAGTACTTC	CASSMGGQGEQYF
TRBD1	NA	16	TRBV6-4	TRBJ1-5	TGTGCCAGCAGCTCTTTCCCGGGACAGGGGTTCCAGCCCCAGCATTTT	CASSSFPGQGFQPQHF
TRBD2	NA	14	TRBV6-5	TRBJ2-1	TGTGCCAGCAGTTATTTGCGGGAGTTAGGTGAGCAGTTCTTC	CASSYLRELGEQFF
TRBD2	NA	15	TRBV5-6	TRBJ2-7	TGTGCCAGCAGCTGGGGACTAGCGGGAGACTACGAGCAGTACTTC	CASSWGLAGDYEQYF
TRBD1	NA	14	TRBV7-9	TRBJ2-3	TGTGCCAGCACGACAGGGGGTGTTGCAGATACGCAGTATTTT	CASTTGGVADTQYF
TRBD2	NA	16	TRBV27	TRBJ2-7	TGTGCCAGCAGTTCCCTGACTAGCGGGTACTCCTACGAGCAGTACTTC	CASSSLTSGYSYEQYF
TRBD2	NA	19	TRBV29-1	TRBJ2-3	TGCAGCGTTGGAGGGTGGACTAGCGGGAGGGCCTTGGGGACAGATACGCAGTATTTT	CSVGGWTSGRALGTDTQYF
NA	few	15	TRBV7-9	TRBJ2-7	TGTGCCAGCAGCTCCGCAACTAGCCCCCTTGACGAGCAGTACTTC	CASSSATSPLDEQYF
TRBD2	few	17	TRBV4-1	TRBJ2-1	TGCGCCTCCCGTAGACTAGCGGGAATCAACTCCTACAATGAGCAGTTCTTC	CASRRLAGINSYNEQFF
NA	NA	13	TRBV5-8	TRBJ1-1	TGTGCCAGCAGCTTGAGGGGGGCGGTTGAAGCTTTCTTT	CASSLRGAVEAFF